The 20 T cell receptor beta chains presented below share a single source sample, sequenced in a study of shared clonotypes between healthy human individuals (TCRdb year 2020). Library preparation employed the immunoSEQ multiplex PCR assay. TCRdb provides this immuneACCESS table in a form limited to in-frame rearrangements. Some clones are lacking; in checked studies, under half of them reflect an unresolved V gene, and why the rest are absent is not known. In this sample the table shows over a million clones, 95% to 99% of which occur a single time. The ten largest make up around 0.45% of the sample. The source material was naive CD4+ T cells sorted from blood. According to the study, the label for this sample's cell subset or site signals: CD45RA+ positively selected. The receptors were sampled from a man younger than 40 in good health.

The chain employs TRBV6-1 and TRBJ2-7, with TRBD1 identical over 9 bases. J lost 7 bases, V lost 2 bases, and 9 bases had no gene match. The CDR3 has 15 amino acids. The germline V gene encodes CDR1 MNHNS and CDR2 SASEGT. CDR3 in DNA: TGTGCCAGCAGTGAACCCGGGACAGGGTATTGGGAGCAGTACTTC. Translation gives CASSEPGTGYWEQYF.

V is TRBV10-3 and J is TRBJ2-3, with 11 bases lining up with TRBD2. Germline CDR1 is ENHRY and CDR2 is SYGVKD. With V trimmed by 2 bases and J by 4 bases, 5 bases remained unmatched. CDR3 length: 16 amino acids. CDR3 residues: CAISENVAGGSDTQYF. The CDR3 DNA follows: TGTGCCATCAGTGAGAACGTAGCGGGAGGGTCAGATACGCAGTATTTT.

The CDR3 region is CASSFRDLHMGELFF. DNA for the CDR3: TGTGCCAGCAGCTTCCGGGACTTGCATATGGGGGAGCTGTTTTTT. The V gene is TRBV5-4, the J gene TRBJ2-2; tentatively, D is TRBD2 (6 bases). Trimming stripped 2 bases from V and 8 bases from J, with 16 bases between. The CDR3 is 15 amino acids. The germline CDR1 and CDR2 sequences are SGHNT and YYREEE (reference sequence).

V usage is TRBV28 and J usage is TRBJ1-5, with 9 bases lining up with TRBD1. There are 14 residues in the CDR3. The trim removed 5 bases at V and 7 bases at J, leaving 6 bases unmatched. Germline V gives CDR1 MDHEN, CDR2 SYDVKM. CDR3 sequence (DNA): TGTGCCAGCAGTACCGGGACAGGGCAACAGCCCCAGCATTTT. Protein sequence: CASSTGTGQQPQHF.

The chain's CDR3 is CASRQTLSRGEQYF. The CDR3 nucleotides are TGTGCCAGCAGGCAAACCTTGTCCCGCGGCGAGCAGTACTTC. This chain connects TRBV6-6 to TRBJ2-7; D not certain. The V end was cut by 6 bases, the J end by 6 bases, with 18 bases between. The CDR3 totals 14 residues. Per the germline V gene, CDR1 is MNHNY and CDR2 is SVGAGI (reference sequence).

The chain couples TRBV5-4 to TRBJ1-2, with 8 bases aligning to TRBD1. The CDR3 runs to 15 residues. In germline, CDR1 is SGHNT, CDR2 YYREEE (reference sequence). V dropped 0 bases and J dropped 0; count of bases not matched to a gene: 1. The CDR3 loop reads CASSLGTGPNYGYTF. The CDR3 coding sequence is TGTGCCAGCAGCTTGGGGACAGGGCCTAACTATGGCTACACCTTC.

This sequence joins TRBV7-2 and TRBJ2-7, with D unresolved. The germline V and J ends were trimmed by 5 bases and 4 bases, with 15 bases remaining between them. CDR3 length: 14 amino acids. From germline, CDR1 is SGHTA and CDR2 FQGNSA. The CDR3 coding sequence is TGTGCCAGCAGCCCGACCCGAACGCGATACGAGCAGTACTTC. This sequence encodes CASSPTRTRYEQYF.

The CDR3 loop reads CASSPSTGGTGELFF. Written as DNA, the CDR3 is TGTGCCAGCAGCCCGTCGACAGGGGGTACCGGGGAGCTGTTTTTT. The V gene is TRBV16, the J gene TRBJ2-2, with 9 positions matching TRBD1. The V and J ends lost 4 bases and 5 bases, in that order; junction bases with no gene match: 5. Germline assignment: CDR1 KGHSY and CDR2 FQNENV. The CDR3 contains 15 residues.

The chain uses TRBV29-1 and TRBJ1-2; a possible D gene is TRBD1 (6 bases). Trimming removed 6 bases at V and 0 bases at J, with 17 bases between. Germline CDR1 is SQVTM and CDR2 is ANQGSEA. This CDR3 is built from 15 residues. CDR3: CSVDRGGGTNYGYTF. The CDR3 coding sequence is TGCAGCGTCGATCGGGGAGGGGGGACTAACTATGGCTACACCTTC.

V gene TRBV5-6 combines with J gene TRBJ1-4, with TRBD1 identical over 9 bases. Germline V gene lookup returns CDR1 SGHDT and CDR2 YYEEEE. The junction had 8 bases not matched to a gene; V was cut back by 3 bases and J by 8 bases. The CDR3 totals 15 residues. The CDR3 DNA reads as TGTGCCAGCAGCTCTCAAAGGACAGGGGACGAAAAACTGTTTTTT. Residues: CASSSQRTGDEKLFF.

This clone has only one observation. This sequence joins TRBV9 and TRBJ1-3; D ambiguous. Germline-derived CDR1 and CDR2 are SGDLS and YYNGEE. The CDR3 runs 15 residues. With 4 bases removed from V and 2 bases from J, the gap between germline ends came to 13 bases. Here the CDR3 DNA reads TGTGCCAGCAGCCCCCGGGCAGGAGCTGGAAACACCATATATTTT. Its translation is CASSPRAGAGNTIYF.

The J gene is TRBJ1-4, the V gene TRBV5-6; D remains ambiguous. V was clipped by 2 bases and J by 5 bases, with 10 bases between them. Germline lookup yields CDR1 SGHDT and CDR2 YYEEEE. This CDR3 spans 14 amino acids. CDR3 DNA sequence: TGTGCCAGCAGCTTTGCGGCAGAAAATGAAAAACTGTTTTTT. Its protein product is CASSFAAENEKLFF.

This rearrangement joins TRBV18 to TRBJ2-2; 7 positions agree with TRBD2. The V gene end was trimmed by 1 base and the J gene end by 2 bases; junction bases not matched to a gene: 4. CDR3 length: 16 residues. The germline V gene has CDR1 KGHSH and CDR2 LQKENI. CDR3 nucleotides: TGTGCCAGCTCACCACGGCCTAGCGGTAACACCGGGGAGCTGTTTTTT. Its translation: CASSPRPSGNTGELFF.

V gene TRBV7-6 combines with J gene TRBJ1-3, with D hard to call. Deletions cut 3 bases from V and 4 bases from J, with 19 bases between. The CDR3 consists of 17 residues. Germline V gene data show CDR1 as SGHVS and CDR2 as FNYEAQ. The CDR3 DNA sequence: TGTGCCAGCAGCTTGTGGGTCGGCCACCTCCCAGGAAACACCATATATTTT. As protein: CASSLWVGHLPGNTIYF.

This chain's CDR3 is CASSQDGQGDQPQHF. DNA for the CDR3: TGCGCCAGCAGCCAAGACGGACAGGGGGATCAGCCCCAGCATTTT. V is TRBV4-1 and J is TRBJ1-5, with 10 positions matching TRBD1. V trimming: 0 bases; J trimming: 5 bases; junction bases outside the gene matches: 1. Germline CDR1 is MGHRA and CDR2 is YSYEKL. The CDR3 extends over 15 amino acids.

Regarding this clone: Other DNA sequences in this sample translate to the same CDR3. CDR3 nucleotides: TGCAGCGTTAGGACAGGGCAGGAGACCCAGTACTTC. It encodes CSVRTGQETQYF. This chain uses TRBV29-1 with TRBJ2-5; 8 bases align to TRBD1. V lost 5 bases, J lost 5 bases, and 4 bases stayed unmatched. Germline CDR1 and CDR2: SQVTM and ANQGSEA. CDR3 length equals 12 residues.

This clone showed up just once. The chain has TRBV6-1 and TRBJ2-3; 8 bases match TRBD2. The CDR3 is 11 amino acids. Germline V gives CDR1 MNHNS, CDR2 SASEGT. V trimming: 9 bases; J trimming: 5 bases; junction bases outside the gene matches: 1. The CDR3 loop is CASLAGDTQYF. The CDR3, as DNA: TGTGCCAGTCTAGCGGGAGATACGCAGTATTTT.

V usage is TRBV14 and J usage is TRBJ2-7, with no clear D. With 2 bases removed from V and 5 bases from J, the gap between germline ends came to 10 bases. The CDR3 is made up of 13 amino acids. CDR1 SGHDN and CDR2 FVKESK come from the germline V gene. Written as DNA, the CDR3 is TGTGCCAGCAGCCAATTGCGAGGACACGAGCAGTACTTC. It translates to CASSQLRGHEQYF.

The rearrangement joins TRBV5-1 to TRBJ2-1; TRBD1 aligns across 7 bases. Per germline, CDR1 SGHRS and CDR2 YFSETQ. The CDR3 consists of 15 residues. V was pared by 4 bases and J by 6 bases, with 10 bases of the junction left unmatched. The CDR3 region has the DNA TGCGCCAGCAGCCTAGGACAGGCTTTCACCAATGAGCAGTTCTTC. Its protein is CASSLGQAFTNEQFF.

V and J are TRBV10-1 and TRBJ2-2; D ambiguous. Trimming shortened V by 3 bases and J by 4 bases, and 9 bases separated the two germline ends. Per the germline V gene, CDR1 is WNHNN and CDR2 is SYGVQD (reference sequence). The CDR3 spans 14 residues. The CDR3 sequence: CASSDHPSTGELFF. The CDR3 DNA reads TGCGCCAGCAGTGATCACCCCTCCACCGGGGAGCTGTTTTTT.